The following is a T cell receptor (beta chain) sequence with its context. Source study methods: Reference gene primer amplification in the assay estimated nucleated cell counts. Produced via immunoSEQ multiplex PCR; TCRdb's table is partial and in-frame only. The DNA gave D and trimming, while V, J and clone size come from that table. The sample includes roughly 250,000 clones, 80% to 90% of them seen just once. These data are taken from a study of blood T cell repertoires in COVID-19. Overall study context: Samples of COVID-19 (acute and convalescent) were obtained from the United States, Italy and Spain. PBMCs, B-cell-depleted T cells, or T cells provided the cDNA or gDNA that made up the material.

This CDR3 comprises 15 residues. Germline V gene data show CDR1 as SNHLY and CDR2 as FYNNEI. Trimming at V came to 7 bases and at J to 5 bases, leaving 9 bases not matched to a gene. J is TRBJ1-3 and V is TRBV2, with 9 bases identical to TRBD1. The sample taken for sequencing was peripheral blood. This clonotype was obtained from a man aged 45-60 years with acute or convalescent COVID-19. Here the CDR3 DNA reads TGTGCCAGCATCCCAAGCGGGACAGGGCGAAACACCATATATTTT. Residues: CASIPSGTGRNTIYF. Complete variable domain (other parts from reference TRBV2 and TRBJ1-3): EPEVTQTPSHQVTQMGQEVILRCVPISNHLYFYWYRQILGQKVEFLVSFYNNEISEKSEIFDDQFSVERPDGSNFTLKIRSTKLEDSAMYFCASIPSGTGRNTIYFGEGSWLTVV.